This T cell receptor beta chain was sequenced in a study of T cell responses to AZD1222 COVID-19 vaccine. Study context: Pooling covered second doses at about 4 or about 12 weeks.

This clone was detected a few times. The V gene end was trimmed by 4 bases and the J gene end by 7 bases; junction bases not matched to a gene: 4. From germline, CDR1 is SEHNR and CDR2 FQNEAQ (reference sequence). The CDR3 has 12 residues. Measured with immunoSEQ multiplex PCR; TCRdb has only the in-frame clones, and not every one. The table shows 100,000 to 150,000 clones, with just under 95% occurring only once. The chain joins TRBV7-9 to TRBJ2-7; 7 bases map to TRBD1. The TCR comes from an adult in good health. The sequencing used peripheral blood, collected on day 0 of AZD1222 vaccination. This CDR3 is CASSSGTAEQYF. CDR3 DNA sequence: TGTGCCAGCAGCTCAGGGACAGCGGAGCAGTACTTC.